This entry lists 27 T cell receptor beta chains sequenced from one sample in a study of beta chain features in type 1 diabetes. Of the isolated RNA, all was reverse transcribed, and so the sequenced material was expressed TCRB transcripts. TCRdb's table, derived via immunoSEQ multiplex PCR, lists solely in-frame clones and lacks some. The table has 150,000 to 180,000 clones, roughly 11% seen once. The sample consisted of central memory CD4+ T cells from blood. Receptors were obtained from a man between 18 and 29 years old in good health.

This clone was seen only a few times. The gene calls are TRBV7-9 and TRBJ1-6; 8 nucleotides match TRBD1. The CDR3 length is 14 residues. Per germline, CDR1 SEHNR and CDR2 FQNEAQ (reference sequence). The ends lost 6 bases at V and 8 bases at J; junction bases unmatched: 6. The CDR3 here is CASSPQGDHSPLHF. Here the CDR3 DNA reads TGTGCCAGCAGTCCACAGGGGGACCATTCACCCCTCCACTTT.

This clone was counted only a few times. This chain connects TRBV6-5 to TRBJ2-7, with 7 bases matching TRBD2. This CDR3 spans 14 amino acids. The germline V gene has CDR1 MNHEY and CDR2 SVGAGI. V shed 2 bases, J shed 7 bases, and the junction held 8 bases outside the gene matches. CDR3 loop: CASSYAGVPGEQYF. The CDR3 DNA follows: TGTGCCAGCAGTTACGCGGGAGTTCCTGGAGAGCAGTACTTC.

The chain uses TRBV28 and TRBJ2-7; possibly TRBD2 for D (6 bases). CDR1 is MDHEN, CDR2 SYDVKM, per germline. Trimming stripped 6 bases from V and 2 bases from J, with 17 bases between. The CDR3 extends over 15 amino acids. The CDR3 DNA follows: TGTGCCAGCAGCACTGCGGGGACGGATACCTACGAGCAGTACTTC. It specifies CASSTAGTDTYEQYF.

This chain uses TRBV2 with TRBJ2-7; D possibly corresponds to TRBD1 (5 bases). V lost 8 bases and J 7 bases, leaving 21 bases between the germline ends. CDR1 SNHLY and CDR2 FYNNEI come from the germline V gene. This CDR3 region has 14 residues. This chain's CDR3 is CASWGGSFSREQYF. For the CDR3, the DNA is TGTGCCAGCTGGGGCGGAAGTTTCAGCAGGGAGCAGTACTTC.

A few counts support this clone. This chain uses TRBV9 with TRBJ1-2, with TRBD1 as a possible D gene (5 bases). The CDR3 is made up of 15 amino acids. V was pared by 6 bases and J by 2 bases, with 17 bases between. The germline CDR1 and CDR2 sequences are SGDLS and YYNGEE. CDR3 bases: TGTGCCAGCAACCTGGGGGACGGACTGAACTATGGCTACACCTTC. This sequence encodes CASNLGDGLNYGYTF.

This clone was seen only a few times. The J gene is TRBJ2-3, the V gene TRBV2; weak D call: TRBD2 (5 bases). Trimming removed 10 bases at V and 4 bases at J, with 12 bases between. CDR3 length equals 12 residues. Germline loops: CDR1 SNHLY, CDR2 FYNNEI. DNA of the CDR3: TGTGCCACTCACCGAGGGCCAGATACGCAGTATTTT. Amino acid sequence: CATHRGPDTQYF.

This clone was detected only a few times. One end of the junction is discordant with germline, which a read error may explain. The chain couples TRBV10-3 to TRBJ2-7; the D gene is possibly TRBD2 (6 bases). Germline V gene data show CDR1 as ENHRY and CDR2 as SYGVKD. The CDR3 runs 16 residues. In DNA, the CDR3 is TGTGCCAGCAGTTACTCGAAGGCAGGGAGGCACCACGAGCAGTACTTC. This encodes CASSYSKAGRHHEQYF.

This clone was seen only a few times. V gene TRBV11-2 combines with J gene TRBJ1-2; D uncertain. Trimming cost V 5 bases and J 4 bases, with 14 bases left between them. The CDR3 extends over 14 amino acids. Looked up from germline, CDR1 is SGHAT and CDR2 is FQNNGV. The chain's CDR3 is CASSLASMTYGYTF. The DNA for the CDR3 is TGTGCCAGCAGCCTAGCCTCCATGACCTATGGCTACACCTTC.

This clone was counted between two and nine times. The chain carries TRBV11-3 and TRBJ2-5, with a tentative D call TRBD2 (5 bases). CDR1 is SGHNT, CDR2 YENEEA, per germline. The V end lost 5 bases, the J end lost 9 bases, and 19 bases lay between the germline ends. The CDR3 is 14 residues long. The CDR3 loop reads CASSVPGGYGAQYF. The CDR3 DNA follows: TGTGCCAGCAGCGTACCCGGAGGCTACGGGGCCCAGTACTTC.

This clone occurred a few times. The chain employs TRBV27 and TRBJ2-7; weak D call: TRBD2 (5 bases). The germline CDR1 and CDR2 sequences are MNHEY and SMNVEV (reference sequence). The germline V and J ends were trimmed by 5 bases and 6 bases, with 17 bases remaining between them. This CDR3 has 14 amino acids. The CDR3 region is CASSPGSRFLEQYF. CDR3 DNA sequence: TGTGCCAGCAGTCCTGGGAGTCGGTTCCTCGAGCAGTACTTC.

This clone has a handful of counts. In DNA form, the CDR3 reads TGCAGCGTACAGGGGGCGCCGGGCACTGAAGCTTTCTTT. Its translation is CSVQGAPGTEAFF. This chain connects TRBV29-1 to TRBJ1-1; 9 nucleotides line up with TRBD1. The CDR3 runs 13 residues. The germline CDR1 and CDR2 sequences are SQVTM and ANQGSEA. J gave up 4 bases and V 6 bases, and 6 bases lay outside the gene matches.

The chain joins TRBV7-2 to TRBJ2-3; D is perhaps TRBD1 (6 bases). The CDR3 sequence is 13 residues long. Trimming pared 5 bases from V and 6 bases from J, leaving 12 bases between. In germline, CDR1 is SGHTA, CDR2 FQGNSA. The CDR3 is CASSTYREDTQYF. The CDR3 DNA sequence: TGTGCCAGCAGCACATACAGGGAGGATACGCAGTATTTT.

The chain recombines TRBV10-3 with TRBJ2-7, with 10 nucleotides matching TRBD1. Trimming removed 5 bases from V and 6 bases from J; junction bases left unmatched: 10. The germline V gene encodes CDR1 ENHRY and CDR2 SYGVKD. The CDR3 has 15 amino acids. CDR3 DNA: TGTGCCATCAGTCCCATCGGGACAGGGGTTGTCGAGCAGTACTTC. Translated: CAISPIGTGVVEQYF.

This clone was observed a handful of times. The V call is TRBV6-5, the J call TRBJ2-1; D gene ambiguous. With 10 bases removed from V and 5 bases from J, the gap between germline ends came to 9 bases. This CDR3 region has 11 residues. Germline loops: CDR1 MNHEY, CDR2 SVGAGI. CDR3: CAIRHNNEQFF. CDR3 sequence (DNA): TGTGCCATCCGGCACAACAATGAGCAGTTCTTC.

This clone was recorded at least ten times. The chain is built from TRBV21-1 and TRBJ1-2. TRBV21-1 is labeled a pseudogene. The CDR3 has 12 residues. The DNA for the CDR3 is TGTGCCAGCAGCAAAGATACCTATGGCTACACCTTC. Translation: CASSKDTYGYTF.

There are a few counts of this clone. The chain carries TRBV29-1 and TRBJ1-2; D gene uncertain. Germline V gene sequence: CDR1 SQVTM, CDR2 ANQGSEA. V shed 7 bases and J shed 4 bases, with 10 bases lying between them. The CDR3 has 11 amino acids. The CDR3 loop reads CSAPNIYGYTF. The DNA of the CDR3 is TGCAGCGCCCCGAATATCTATGGCTACACCTTC.

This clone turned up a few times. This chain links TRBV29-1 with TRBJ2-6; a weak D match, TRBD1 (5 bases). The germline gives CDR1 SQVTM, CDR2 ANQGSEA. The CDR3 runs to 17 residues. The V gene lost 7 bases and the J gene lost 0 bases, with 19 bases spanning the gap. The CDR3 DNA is TGCAGCGGCCCTTCCTTGGGGCCGACCTCTGGGGCCAACGTCCTGACTTTC. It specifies CSGPSLGPTSGANVLTF.

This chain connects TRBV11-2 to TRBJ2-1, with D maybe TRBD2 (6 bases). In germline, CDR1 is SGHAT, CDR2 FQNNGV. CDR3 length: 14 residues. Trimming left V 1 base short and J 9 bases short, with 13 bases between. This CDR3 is CASSLVNQGGEQFF. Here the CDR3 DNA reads TGTGCCAGCAGCTTAGTAAATCAGGGAGGTGAGCAGTTCTTC.

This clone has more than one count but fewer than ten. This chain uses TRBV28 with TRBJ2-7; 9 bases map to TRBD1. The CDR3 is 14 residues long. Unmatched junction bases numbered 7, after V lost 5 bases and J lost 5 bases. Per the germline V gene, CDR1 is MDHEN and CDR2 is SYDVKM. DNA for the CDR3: TGTGCCAGCAGTAACTCCGGGACAGGGAACGAGCAGTACTTC. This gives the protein CASSNSGTGNEQYF.

CDR3 region: CASSLATYEQYF. Written as DNA, the CDR3 is TGTGCCAGCAGCTTAGCCACATACGAGCAGTACTTC. The genes are TRBV7-2 and TRBJ2-7; unclear D gene. V lost 0 bases and J lost 4, with 4 bases in between. The CDR3 covers 12 residues. From germline, CDR1 is SGHTA and CDR2 FQGNSA.

The CDR3 loop is CASSYPFTADTQYF. The DNA of the CDR3 is TGTGCCAGCAGTTACCCCTTCACCGCAGATACGCAGTATTTT. V gene TRBV6-6 combines with J gene TRBJ2-3, with D uncertain. This CDR3 region has 14 residues. Germline CDR1 MNHNY, CDR2 SVGAGI (reference sequence). The V end lost 2 bases, the J end lost 4 bases, and 10 bases lay between the germline ends.

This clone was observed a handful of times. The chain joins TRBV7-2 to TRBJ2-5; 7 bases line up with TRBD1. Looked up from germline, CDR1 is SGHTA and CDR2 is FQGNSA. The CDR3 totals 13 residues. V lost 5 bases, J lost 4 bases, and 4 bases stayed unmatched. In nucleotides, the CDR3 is TGTGCCAGCAGCCGACAGGGTGTAGAGACCCAGTACTTC. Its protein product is CASSRQGVETQYF.

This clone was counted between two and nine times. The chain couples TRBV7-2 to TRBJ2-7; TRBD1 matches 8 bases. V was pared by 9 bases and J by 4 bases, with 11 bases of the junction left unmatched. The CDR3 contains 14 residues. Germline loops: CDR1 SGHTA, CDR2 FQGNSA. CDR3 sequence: CARSGQGTLYEQYF. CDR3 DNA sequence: TGTGCCAGATCCGGACAGGGTACCCTTTACGAGCAGTACTTC.

CDR3 in DNA: TGTGCCAGCAGATCAAAAGGCTATGGCTACACCTTC. Translation: CASRSKGYGYTF. The J gene is TRBJ1-2, the V gene TRBV28; D is ambiguous. The CDR3 has 12 residues. Trimming took off 6 bases at V and 4 bases at J, with 9 bases between the two ends. The germline gives CDR1 MDHEN, CDR2 SYDVKM.

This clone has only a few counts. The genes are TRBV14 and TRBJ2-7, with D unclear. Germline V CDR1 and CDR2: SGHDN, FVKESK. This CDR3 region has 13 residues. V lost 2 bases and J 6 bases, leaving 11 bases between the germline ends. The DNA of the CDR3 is TGTGCCAGCAGCCAAAATACGAGAGGCGAGCAGTACTTC. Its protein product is CASSQNTRGEQYF.

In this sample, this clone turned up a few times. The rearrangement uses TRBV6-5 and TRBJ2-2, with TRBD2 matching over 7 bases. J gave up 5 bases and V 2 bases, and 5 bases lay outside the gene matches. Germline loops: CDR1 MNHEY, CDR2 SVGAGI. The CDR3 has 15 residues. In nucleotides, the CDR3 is TGTGCCAGCAGTTACCGGCGGGGGTGGACCGGGGAGCTGTTTTTT. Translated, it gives CASSYRRGWTGELFF.

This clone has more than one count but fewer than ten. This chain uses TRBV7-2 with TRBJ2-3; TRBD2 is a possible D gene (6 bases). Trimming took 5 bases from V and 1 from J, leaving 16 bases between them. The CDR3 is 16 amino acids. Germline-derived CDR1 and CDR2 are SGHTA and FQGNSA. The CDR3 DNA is TGTGCCAGCAGCGGAACAGCGGGCGCAGGCACAGATACGCAGTATTTT. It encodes CASSGTAGAGTDTQYF.